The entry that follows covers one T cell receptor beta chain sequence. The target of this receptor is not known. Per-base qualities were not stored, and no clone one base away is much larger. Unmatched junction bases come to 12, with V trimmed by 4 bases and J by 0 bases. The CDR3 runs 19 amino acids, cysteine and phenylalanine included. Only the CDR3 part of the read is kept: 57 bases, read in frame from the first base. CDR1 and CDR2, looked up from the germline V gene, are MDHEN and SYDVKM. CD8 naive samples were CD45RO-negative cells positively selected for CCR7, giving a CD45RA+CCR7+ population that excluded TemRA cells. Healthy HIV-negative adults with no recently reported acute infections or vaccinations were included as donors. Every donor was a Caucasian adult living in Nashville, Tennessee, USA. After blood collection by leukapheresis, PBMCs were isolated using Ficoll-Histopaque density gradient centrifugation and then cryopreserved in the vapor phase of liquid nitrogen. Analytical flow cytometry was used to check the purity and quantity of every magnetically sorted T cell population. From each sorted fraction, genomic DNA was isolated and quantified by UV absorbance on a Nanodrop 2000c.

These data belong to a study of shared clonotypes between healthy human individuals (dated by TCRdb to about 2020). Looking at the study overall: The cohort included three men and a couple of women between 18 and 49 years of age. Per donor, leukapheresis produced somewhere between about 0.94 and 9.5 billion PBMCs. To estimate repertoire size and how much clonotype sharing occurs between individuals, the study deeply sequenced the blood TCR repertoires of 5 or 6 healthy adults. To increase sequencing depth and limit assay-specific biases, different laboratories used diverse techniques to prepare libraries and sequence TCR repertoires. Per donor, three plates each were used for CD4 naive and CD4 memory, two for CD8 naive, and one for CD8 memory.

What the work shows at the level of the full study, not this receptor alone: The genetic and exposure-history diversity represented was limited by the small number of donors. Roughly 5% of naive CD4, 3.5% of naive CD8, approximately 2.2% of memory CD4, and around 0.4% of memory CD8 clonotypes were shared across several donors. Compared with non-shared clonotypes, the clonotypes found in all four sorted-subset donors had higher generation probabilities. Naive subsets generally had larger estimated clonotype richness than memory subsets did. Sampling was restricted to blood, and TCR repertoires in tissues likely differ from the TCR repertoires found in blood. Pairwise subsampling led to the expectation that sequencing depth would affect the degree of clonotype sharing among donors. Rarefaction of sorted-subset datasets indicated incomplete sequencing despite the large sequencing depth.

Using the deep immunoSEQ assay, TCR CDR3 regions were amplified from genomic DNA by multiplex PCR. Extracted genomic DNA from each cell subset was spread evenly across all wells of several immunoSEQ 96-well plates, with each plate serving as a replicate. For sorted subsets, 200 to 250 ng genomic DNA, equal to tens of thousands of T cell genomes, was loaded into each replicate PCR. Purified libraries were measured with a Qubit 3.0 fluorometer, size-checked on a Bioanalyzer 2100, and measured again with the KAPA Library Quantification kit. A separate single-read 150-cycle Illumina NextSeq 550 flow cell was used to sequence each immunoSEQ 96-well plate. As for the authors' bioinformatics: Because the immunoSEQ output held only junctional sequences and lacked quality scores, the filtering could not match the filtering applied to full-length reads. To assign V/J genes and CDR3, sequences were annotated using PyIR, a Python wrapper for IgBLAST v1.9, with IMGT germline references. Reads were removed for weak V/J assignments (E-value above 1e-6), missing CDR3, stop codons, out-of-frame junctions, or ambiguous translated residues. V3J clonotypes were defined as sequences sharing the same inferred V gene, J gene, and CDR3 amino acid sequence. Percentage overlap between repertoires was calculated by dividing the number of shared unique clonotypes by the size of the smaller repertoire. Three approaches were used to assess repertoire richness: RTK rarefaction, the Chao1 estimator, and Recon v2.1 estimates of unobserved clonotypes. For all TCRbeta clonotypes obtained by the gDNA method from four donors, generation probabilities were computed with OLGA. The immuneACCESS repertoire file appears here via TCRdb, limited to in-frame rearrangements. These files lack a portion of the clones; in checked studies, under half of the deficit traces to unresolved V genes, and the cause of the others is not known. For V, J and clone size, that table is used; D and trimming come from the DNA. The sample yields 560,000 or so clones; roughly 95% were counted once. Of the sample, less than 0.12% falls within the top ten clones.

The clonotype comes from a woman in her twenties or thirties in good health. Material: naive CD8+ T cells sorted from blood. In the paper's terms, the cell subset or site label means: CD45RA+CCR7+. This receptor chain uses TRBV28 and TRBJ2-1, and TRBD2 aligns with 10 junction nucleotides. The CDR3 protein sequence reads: CASSSSSTSGPSSYNEQFF. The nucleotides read TGTGCCAGCAGTTCCTCCTCGACTAGCGGGCCGAGCTCCTACAATGAGCAGTTCTTC.